This T cell receptor beta chain was captured by sequencing in a study of T cells in localized non-small cell lung cancer (dated by TCRdb to 2018 to 2021). As for the study more broadly: The study examined T cell repertoires in roughly 240 patients with early-stage NSCLC and compared tumors with uninvolved tumor-adjacent lungs. All 240 or so NSCLC patients in the cohort were treatment-naive and had localized lung tumors that were resected. A mean age of 66.3 years was recorded for the NSCLC patients, of whom around 140 were male and 95 to 110 were female.

Study-level results and caveats: Higher blood T cell density associated with longer overall survival, while higher adjacent-lung clonality associated with shorter survival. Because multi-region sequencing of the tumors was not done, intratumor heterogeneity could not be ruled out. Uninvolved tumor-adjacent lung showed the highest T cell clonality, higher than tumor, which suggests more focused antigenic responses in the adjacent lung. Since the design was exploratory, TCR variables were selected using unadjusted p-values with no false-discovery rate correction. A median of around 57 of the top 100 tumor clones were detected in paired uninvolved adjacent lung, and about 29 of these tumor clones were also found among the top 100 clones of the paired uninvolved adjacent lung.

Points on this clone: Its antigen has not been determined. The sample holds no much larger clone one base away, and base qualities are not on file.

TCR beta CDR3 regions were sequenced from DNA using the immunoSEQ Assay. Per the source publication's procedure: To compute T cell density, TCR beta template counts were normalized to usable DNA, which was estimated by amplifying housekeeping genes. Richness was estimated using the preseqR package, with extrapolation to 400,000 templates for PBMC samples and to 120,000 templates for tissue samples. Clonality was defined as one minus Pielou's evenness. Tissue-enriched TCRs were identified by differential abundance testing using productive amino-acid clonotypes, minimum total count 5 and alpha 0.1. Repertoire overlap between compartments was quantified with the Jaccard Index and Morisita Overlap Index. GLIPH clustered TCR beta CDR3s with public tetramer-defined viral CDR3s; viral motifs required at least three viral sequences plus V-gene enrichment. The clones in this table, taken by TCRdb from immuneACCESS, are in-frame only. Not every clone is retained; where verified, under half of the shortfall comes from an unresolved V gene, and the cause of the rest is unknown. V and J calls and clone size come straight from that table; D and trimming were deduced from the DNA. This sample gives 25,000 to 30,000 clones in total; around 90% of them show up just once. Roughly 2.8% of the sample goes to the ten largest clones.

At diagnosis, tumor, uninvolved tumor-adjacent lung and peripheral blood were collected and then preserved as a mix of FFPE and fresh-frozen material. Blood samples were analyzed as peripheral blood mononuclear cells for TCR repertoire profiling. The CDR3 runs 15 amino acids, cysteine and phenylalanine included. The CDR3 DNA has 45 bases and is translated from base 1. The CDR1 and CDR2 encoded by the germline V gene are SGDLS and YYNGEE. V lost 0 bases and J lost 8 bases, and the count of bases not matched to a germline gene is 6. The V and J genes are TRBV9 and TRBJ2-1; 9 central bases correspond to TRBD2. Sample: peripheral blood, taken before any cancer treatment. This TCR derives from a woman aged 18-49 years with stage I lung adenocarcinoma. The CDR3 reads as follows: CASSVGASGIYEQFF. The nucleotide sequence is given as TGTGCCAGCAGCGTAGGGGCTAGCGGGATCTATGAGCAGTTCTTC.